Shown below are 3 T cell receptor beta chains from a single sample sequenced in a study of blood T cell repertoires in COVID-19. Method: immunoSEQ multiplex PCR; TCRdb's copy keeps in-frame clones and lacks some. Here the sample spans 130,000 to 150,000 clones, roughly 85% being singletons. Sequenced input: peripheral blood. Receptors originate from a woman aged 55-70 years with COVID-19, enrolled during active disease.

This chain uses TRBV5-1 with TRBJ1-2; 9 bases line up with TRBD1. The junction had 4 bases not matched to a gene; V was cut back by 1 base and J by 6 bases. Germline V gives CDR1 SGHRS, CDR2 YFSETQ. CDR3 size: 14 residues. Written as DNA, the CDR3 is TGCGCCAGCAGCTTGAGGGGGACAGGGAATGGCTACACCTTC. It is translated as CASSLRGTGNGYTF.

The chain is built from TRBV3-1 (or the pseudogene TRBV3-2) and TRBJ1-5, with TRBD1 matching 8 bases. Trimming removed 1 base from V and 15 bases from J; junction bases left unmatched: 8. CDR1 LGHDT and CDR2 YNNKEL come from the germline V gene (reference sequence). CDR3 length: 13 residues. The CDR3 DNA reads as TGTGCCAGCAGCCAAGGAGAACGGACAGGGCGGCATTTT. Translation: CASSQGERTGRHF.

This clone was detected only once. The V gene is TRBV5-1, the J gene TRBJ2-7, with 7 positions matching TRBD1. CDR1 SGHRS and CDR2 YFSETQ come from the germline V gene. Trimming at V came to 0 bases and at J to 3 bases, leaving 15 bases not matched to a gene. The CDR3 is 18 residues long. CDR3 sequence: CASSLGPLSDRALYEQYF. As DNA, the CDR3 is TGCGCCAGCAGCTTGGGGCCCCTCTCAGACAGGGCCCTCTACGAGCAGTACTTC. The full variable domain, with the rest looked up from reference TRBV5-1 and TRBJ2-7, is KAGVTQTPRYLIKTRGQQVTLSCSPISGHRSVSWYQQTPGQGLQFLFEYFSETQRNKGNFPGRFSGRQFSNSRSEMNVSTLELGDSALYLCASSLGPLSDRALYEQYFGPGTRLTVT.